This T cell receptor (beta chain) originates from a study of T cells in Graves' hyperthyroidism and ophthalmopathy. Study in general: Initial diagnosis, before any treatment, was when peripheral blood was collected. General study points: Most expanded thyroid clonotypes above 0.001 also appeared in blood.

This clonotype was picked up many times. The target antigen is unknown. The PBMCs were taken from under 12 ml of fresh peripheral blood. TCR beta CDR3 regions were amplified from RNA transcripts. The study used the HTBI primer set for a first-round RT-PCR of the TCR CDR3. TCRdb recomputed calls from the multiplex PCR reads with MiXCR, one row per CDR3 protein. The sample contains a few hundred thousand distinct CDR3 sequences, roughly 15% of which appear only once. The TCR was taken from a middle-aged woman with Graves' hyperthyroidism that later progressed to Graves' ophthalmopathy. Sequences were obtained from blood.

The CDR3 region is CASSRDRGLNTEAFF. Here the CDR3 DNA reads TGTGCCAGCAGCCGGGACAGGGGCCTGAACACTGAAGCTTTCTTT. The chain has TRBV2 and TRBJ1-1; TRBD1 matches at 10 bases. Looked up from germline, CDR1 is SNHLY and CDR2 is FYNNEI. This CDR3 spans 15 amino acids. The J segment lost 0 bases and the V segment lost 6 bases, leaving 4 bases of the junction unmatched.